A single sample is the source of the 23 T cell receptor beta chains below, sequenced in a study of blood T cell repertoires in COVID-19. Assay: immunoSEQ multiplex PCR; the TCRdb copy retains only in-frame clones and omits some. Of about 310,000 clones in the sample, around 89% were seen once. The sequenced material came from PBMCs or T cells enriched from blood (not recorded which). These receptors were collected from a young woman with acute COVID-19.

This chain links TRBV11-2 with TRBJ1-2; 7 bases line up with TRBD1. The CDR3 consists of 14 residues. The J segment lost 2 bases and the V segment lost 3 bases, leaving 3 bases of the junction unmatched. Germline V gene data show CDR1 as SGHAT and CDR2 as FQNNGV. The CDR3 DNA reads TGTGCCAGCAGCTTTCTGGACAGGAACTATGGCTACACCTTC. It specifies CASSFLDRNYGYTF.

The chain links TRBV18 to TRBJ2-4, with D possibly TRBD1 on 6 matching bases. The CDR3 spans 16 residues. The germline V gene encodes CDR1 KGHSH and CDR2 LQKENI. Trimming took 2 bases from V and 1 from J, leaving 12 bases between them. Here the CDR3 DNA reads TGTGCCAGCTCACCAAAGAATAGGGGGGCCAAAAACATTCAGTACTTC. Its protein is CASSPKNRGAKNIQYF.

The CDR3 nucleotides read TGTGCCAGCAGCTTAGATCTCTCCCCTAGCGGGAGCTATGAGCAGTTCTTC. This translates into CASSLDLSPSGSYEQFF. The chain links TRBV11-3 to TRBJ2-1, with 10 bases that match TRBD2. CDR3 length equals 17 residues. J gave up 8 bases and V 0 bases, and 10 bases lay outside the gene matches. In germline, CDR1 is SGHNT, CDR2 YENEEA.

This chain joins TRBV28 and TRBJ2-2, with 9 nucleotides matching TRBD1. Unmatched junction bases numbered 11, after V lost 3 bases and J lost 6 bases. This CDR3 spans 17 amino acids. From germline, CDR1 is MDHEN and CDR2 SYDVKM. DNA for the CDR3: TGTGCCAGCAGTTTCACACCGGACAGGGGTAACGCCGGGGAGCTGTTTTTT. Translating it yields CASSFTPDRGNAGELFF.

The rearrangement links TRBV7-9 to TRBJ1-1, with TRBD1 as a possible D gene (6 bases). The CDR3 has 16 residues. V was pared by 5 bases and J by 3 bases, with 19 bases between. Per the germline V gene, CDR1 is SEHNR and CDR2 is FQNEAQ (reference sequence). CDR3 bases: TGTGCCAGCAGCCAACGACGGCAGGGGTTGGACACTGAAGCTTTCTTT. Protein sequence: CASSQRRQGLDTEAFF.

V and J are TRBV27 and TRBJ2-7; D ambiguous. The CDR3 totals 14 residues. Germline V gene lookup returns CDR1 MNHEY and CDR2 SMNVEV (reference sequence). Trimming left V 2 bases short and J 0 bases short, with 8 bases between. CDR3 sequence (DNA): TGTGCCAGCAGTTTACTGTGGAGCTCCTACGAGCAGTACTTC. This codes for CASSLLWSSYEQYF.

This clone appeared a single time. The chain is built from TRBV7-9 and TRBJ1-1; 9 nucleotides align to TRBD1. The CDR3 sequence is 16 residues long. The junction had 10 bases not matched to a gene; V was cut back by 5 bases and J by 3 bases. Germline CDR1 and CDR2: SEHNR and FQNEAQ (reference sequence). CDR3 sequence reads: CASSAGRGQGDTEAFF. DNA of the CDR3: TGTGCCAGCAGCGCGGGGAGGGGACAGGGAGACACTGAAGCTTTCTTT.

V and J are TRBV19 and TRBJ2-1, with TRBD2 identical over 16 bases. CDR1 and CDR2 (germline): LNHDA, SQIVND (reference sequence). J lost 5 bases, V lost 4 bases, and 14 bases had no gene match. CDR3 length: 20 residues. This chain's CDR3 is CASSTLKGLAGGKVNNEQFF. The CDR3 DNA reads TGTGCCAGTAGTACCCTTAAGGGACTAGCGGGAGGGAAAGTCAACAATGAGCAGTTCTTC.

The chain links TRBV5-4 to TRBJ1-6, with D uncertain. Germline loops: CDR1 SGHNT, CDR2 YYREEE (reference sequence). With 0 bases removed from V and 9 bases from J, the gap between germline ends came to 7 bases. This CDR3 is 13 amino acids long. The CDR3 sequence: CASSLASASPLHF. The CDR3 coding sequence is TGTGCCAGCAGCTTGGCCAGTGCTTCACCCCTCCACTTT.

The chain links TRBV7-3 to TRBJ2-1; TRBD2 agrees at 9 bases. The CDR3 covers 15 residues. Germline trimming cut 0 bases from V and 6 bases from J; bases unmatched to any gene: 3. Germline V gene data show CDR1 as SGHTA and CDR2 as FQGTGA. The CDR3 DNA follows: TGTGCCAGCAGCTTAACGGCTAGCGGGATCAATGAGCAGTTCTTC. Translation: CASSLTASGINEQFF.

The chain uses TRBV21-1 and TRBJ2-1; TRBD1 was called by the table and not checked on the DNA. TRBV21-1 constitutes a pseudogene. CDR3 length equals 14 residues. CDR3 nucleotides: TGTGCCAGCAGCAAATGGACAGGGGGCTTTGAGCAGTTCTTC. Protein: CASSKWTGGFEQFF.

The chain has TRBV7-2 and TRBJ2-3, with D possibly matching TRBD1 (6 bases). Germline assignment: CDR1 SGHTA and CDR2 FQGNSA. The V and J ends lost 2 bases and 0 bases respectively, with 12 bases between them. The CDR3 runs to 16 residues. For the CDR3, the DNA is TGTGCCAGCAGCTTATCAGGGGCTAGGAGCACAGATACGCAGTATTTT. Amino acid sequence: CASSLSGARSTDTQYF.

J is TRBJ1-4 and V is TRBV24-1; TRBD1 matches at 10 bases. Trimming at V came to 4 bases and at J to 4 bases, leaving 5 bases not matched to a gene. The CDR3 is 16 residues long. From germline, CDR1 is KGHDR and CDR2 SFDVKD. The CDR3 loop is CATSEGRTGGNEKLFF. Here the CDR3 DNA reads TGTGCCACCAGTGAGGGCCGGACAGGGGGTAATGAAAAACTGTTTTTT.

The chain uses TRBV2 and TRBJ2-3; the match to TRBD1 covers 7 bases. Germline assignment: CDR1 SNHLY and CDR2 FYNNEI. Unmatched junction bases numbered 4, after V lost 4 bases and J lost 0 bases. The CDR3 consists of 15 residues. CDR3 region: CASSADRASTDTQYF. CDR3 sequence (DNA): TGTGCCAGCAGTGCAGACAGGGCTAGCACAGATACGCAGTATTTT.

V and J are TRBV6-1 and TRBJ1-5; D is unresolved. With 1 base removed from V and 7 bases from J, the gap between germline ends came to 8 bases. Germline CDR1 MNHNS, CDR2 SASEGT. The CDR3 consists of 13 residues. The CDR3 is CASSEGQWQPQHF. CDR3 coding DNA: TGTGCCAGCAGTGAAGGGCAGTGGCAGCCCCAGCATTTT.

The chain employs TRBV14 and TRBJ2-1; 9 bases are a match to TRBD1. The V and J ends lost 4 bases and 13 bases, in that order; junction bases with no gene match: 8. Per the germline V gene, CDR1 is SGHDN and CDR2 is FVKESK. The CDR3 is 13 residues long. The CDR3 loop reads CASSRSGTGSQFF. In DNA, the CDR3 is TGTGCCAGCAGCCGATCCGGGACAGGGTCACAGTTCTTC. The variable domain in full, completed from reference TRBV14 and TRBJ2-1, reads EAGVTQFPSHSVIEKGQTVTLRCDPISGHDNLYWYRRVMGKEIKFLLHFVKESKQDESGMPNNRFLAERTGGTYSTLKVQPAELEDSGVYFCASSRSGTGSQFFGPGTRLTVL.

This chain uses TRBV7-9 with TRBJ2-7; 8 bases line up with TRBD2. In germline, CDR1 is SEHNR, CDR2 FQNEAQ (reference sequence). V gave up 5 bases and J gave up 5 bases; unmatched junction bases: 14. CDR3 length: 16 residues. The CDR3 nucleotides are TGTGCCAGCAGCCCGGTCGTAATAGCGGGAACACACGAGCAGTACTTC. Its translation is CASSPVVIAGTHEQYF.

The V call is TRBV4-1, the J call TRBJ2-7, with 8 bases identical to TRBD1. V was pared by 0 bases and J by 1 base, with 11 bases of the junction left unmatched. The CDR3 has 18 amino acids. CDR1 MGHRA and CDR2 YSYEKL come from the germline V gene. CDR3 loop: CASSQDVGQGGRSYEQYF. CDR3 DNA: TGCGCCAGCAGCCAAGATGTAGGACAGGGTGGTCGGTCCTACGAGCAGTACTTC.

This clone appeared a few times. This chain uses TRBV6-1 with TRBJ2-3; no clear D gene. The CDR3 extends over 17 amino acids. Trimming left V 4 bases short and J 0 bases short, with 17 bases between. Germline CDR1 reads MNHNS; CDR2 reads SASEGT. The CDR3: CASSAWSVLISTDTQYF. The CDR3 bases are TGTGCCAGCAGTGCCTGGTCAGTCCTTATTAGCACAGATACGCAGTATTTT.

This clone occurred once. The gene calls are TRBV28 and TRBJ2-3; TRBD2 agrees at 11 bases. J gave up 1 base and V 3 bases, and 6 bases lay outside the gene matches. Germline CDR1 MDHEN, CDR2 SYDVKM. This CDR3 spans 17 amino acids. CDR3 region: CASSLPGTSGRTDTQYF. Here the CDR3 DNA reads TGTGCCAGCAGTTTGCCCGGGACTAGCGGACGCACAGATACGCAGTATTTT.

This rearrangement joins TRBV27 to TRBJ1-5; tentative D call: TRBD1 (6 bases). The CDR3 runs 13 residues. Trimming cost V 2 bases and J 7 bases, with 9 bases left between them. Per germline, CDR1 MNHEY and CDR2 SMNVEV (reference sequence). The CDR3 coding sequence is TGTGCCAGCAGTTTACGGGGGGCCCAGCCCCAGCATTTT. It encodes CASSLRGAQPQHF.

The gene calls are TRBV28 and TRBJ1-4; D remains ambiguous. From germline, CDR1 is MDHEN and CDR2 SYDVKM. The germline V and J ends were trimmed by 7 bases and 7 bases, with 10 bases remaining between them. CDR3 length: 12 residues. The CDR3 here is CASTRAAEKLFF. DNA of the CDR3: TGTGCCAGCACGAGGGCCGCTGAAAAACTGTTTTTT. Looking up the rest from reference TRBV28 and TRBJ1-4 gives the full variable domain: DVKVTQSSRYLVKRTGEKVFLECVQDMDHENMFWYRQDPGLGLRLIYFSYDVKMKEKGDIPEGYSVSREKKERFSLILESASTNQTSMYLCASTRAAEKLFFGSGTQLSVL.

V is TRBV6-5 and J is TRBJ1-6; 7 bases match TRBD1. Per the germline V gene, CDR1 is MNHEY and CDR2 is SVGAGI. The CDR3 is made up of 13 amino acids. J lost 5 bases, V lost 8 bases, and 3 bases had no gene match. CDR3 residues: CASGDSNNSPLHF. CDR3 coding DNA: TGTGCCAGCGGGGACAGTAATAATTCACCCCTCCACTTT.